This TCR beta chain was observed in a study of shared T cell receptors in the human thymus. Assay: immunoSEQ multiplex PCR; the TCRdb copy retains only in-frame clones and omits some. The data show about 730,000 clones, 80% to 90% seen once. These data are also associated with another study on human thymus T cells. That source notes: Highly overlapping thymic repertoires among unrelated individuals were reported in related research.

Source material: thymocytes. The clonotype was recovered from a girl less than two years old with a congenital heart defect.

The CDR3 DNA is TGTGCCAGTAGTATACGCGGACTGGACAACACCATATATTTT. This gives the protein CASSIRGLDNTIYF. V usage is TRBV19 and J usage is TRBJ1-3, with unresolved D. Germline lookup yields CDR1 LNHDA and CDR2 SQIVND (reference sequence). V lost 2 bases to trimming and J lost 7 bases, with 12 bases between them. The CDR3 contains 14 residues.